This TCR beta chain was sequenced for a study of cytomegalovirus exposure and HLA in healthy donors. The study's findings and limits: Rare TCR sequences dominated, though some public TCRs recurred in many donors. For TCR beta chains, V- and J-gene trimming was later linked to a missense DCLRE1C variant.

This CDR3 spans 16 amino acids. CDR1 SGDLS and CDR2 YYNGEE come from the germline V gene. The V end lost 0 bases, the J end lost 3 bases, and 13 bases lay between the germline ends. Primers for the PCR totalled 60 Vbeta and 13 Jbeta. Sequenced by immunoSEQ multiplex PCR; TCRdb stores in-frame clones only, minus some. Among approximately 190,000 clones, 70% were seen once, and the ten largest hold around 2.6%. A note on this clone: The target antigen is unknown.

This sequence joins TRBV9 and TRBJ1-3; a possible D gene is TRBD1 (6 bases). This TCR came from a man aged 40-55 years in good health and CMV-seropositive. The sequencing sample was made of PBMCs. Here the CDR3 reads CASSVGPKGDGNTIYF. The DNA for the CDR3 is TGTGCCAGCAGCGTAGGCCCCAAGGGGGATGGAAACACCATATATTTT.